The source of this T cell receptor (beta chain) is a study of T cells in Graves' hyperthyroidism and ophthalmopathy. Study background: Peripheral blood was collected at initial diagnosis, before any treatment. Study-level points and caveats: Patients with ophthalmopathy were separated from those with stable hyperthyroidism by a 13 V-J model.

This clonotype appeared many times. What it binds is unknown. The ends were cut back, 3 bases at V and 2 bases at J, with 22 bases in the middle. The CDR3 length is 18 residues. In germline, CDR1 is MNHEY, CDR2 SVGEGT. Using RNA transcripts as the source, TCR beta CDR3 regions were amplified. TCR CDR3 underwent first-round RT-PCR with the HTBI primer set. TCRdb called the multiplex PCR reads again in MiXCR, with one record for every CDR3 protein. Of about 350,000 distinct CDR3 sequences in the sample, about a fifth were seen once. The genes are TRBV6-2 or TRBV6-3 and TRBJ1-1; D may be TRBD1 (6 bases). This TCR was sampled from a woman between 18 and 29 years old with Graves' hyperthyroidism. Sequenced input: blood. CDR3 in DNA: TGTGCCAGCAGTTATGGTCTCGCATTGGCAGGGGCTAACACTGAAGCTTTCTTT. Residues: CASSYGLALAGANTEAFF.